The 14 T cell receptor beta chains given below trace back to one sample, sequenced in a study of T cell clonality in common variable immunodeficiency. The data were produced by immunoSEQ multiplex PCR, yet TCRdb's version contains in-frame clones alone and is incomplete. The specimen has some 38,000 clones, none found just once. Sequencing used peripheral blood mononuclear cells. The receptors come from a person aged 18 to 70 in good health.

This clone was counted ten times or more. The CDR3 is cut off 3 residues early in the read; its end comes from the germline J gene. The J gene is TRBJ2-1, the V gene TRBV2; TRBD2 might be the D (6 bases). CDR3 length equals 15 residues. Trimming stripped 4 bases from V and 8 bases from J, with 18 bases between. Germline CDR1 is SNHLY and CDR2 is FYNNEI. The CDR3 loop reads CASSGGVGGRYEQFF. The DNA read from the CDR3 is TGTGCCAGCAGTGGGGGGGTCGGAGGTCGGTATGAG. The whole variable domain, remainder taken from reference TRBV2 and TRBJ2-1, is EPEVTQTPSHQVTQMGQEVILRCVPISNHLYFYWYRQILGQKVEFLVSFYNNEISEKSEIFDDQFSVERPDGSNFTLKIRSTKLEDSAMYFCASSGGVGGRYEQFFGPGTRLTVL.

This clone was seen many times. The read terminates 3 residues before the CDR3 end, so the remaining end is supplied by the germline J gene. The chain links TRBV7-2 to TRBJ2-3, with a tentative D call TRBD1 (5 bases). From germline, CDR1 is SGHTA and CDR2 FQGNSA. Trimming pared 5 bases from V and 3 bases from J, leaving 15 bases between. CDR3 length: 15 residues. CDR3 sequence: CASSKNQGRTDTQYF. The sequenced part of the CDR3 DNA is TGTGCCAGCAGCAAGAACCAGGGAAGGACAGATACG.

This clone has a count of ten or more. Here the CDR3 reads CSGGQGKYEQYF. The sequenced part of the CDR3 DNA is TGCAGCGGGGGACAGGGAAAGTACGAG. V is TRBV29-1 and J is TRBJ2-7, with 9 bases that match TRBD1. The read halts 3 residues ahead of the CDR3 end, with the missing end drawn from the germline J gene. CDR1 is SQVTM and CDR2 is ANQGSEA in the germline V gene. The CDR3 spans 12 residues. V lost 7 bases, J lost 4 bases, and 5 bases stayed unmatched.

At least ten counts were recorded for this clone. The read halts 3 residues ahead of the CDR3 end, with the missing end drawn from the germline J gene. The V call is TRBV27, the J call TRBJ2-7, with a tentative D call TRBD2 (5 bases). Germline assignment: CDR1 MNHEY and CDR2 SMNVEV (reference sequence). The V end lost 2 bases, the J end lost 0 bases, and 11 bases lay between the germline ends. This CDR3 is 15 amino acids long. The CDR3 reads CASSLERGSSYEQYF. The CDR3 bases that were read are TGTGCCAGCAGTTTAGAACGGGGAAGCTCCTACGAG.

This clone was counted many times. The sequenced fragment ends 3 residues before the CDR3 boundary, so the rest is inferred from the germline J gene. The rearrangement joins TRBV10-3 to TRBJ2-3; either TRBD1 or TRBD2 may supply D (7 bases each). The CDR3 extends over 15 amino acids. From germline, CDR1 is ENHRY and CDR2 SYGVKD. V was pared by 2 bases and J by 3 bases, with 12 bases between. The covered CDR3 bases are TGTGCCATCAGTGAGAGACAGGGAGGGACAGATACG. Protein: CAISERQGGTDT. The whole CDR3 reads CAISERQGGTDTQYF.

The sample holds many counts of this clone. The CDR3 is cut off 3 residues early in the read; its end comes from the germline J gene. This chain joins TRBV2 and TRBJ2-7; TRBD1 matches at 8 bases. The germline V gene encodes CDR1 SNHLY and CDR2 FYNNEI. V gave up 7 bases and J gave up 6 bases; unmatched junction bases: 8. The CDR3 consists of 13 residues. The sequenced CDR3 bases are TGTGCCAGCACGAAGGCAGGGGGCCTCGAG. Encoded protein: CASTKAGGLE. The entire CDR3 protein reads CASTKAGGLEQYF.

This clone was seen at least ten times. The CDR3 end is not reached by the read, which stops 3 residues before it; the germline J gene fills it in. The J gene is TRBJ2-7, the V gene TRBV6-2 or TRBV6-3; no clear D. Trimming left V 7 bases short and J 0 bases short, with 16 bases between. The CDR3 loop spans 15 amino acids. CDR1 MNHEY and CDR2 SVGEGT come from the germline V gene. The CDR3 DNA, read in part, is TGTGCCAGCACCCGCGTGAGTATCGCCTCCTACGAG. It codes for CASTRVSIASYE. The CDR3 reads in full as CASTRVSIASYEQYF.

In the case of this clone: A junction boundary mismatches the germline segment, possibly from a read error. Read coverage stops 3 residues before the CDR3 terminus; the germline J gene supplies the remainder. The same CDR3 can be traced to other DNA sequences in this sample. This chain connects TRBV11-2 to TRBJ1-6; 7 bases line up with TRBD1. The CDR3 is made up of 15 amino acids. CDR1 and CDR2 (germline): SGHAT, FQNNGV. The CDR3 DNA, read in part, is TGTGCCAGCAGCTCAACGGACAGGCAAAATTCGCCC. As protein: CASSSTDRQNSP. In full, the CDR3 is CASSSTDRQNSPLHF. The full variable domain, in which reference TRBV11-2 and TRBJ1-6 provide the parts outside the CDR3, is EAGVAQSPRYKIIEKRQSVAFWCNPISGHATLYWYQQILGQGPKLLIQFQNNGVVDDSQLPKDRFSAERLKGVDSTLKIQPAKLEDSAVYLCASSSTDRQNSPLHFGNGTRLTVT.

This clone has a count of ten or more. The sequenced CDR3 bases are TGTGCCAGCTCACCTAGCTTATACAATGAG. It encodes CASSPSLYNE. The full CDR3 protein is CASSPSLYNEQFF. The rearrangement links TRBV18 to TRBJ2-1; the D is unclear. The missing CDR3 end, 3 residues past where the read stops, is filled in from the germline J gene. The CDR3 length is 13 residues. Germline CDR1 KGHSH, CDR2 LQKENI. The V end was cut by 3 bases, the J end by 4 bases, with 7 bases between. Drawing the rest from reference TRBV18 and TRBJ2-1, the complete variable domain is NAGVMQNPRHLVRRRGQEARLRCSPMKGHSHVYWYRQLPEEGLKFMVYLQKENIIDESGMPKERFSAEFPKEGPSILRIQQVVRGDSAAYFCASSPSLYNEQFFGPGTRLTVL.

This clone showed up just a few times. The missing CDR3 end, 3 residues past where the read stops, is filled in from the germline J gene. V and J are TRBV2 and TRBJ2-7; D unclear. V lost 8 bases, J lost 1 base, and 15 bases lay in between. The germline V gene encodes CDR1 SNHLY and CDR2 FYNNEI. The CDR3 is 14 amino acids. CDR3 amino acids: CASLGPPRSYEQYF. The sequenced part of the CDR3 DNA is TGTGCCAGCTTGGGCCCACCACGGTCCTACGAG.

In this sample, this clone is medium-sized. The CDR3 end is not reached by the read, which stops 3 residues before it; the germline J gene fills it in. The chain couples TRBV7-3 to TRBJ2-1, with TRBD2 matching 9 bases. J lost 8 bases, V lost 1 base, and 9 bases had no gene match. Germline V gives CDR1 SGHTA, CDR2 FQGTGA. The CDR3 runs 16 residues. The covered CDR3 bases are TGTGCCAGCAGCTTAAACCCTAGCGGGGCCACGGATGAG. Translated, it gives CASSLNPSGATDE. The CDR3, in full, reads CASSLNPSGATDEQFF. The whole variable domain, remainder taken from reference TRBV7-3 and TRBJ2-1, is GAGVSQTPSNKVTEKGKYVELRCDPISGHTALYWYRQSLGQGPEFLIYFQGTGAADDSGLPNDRFFAVRPEGSVSTLKIQRTERGDSAVYLCASSLNPSGATDEQFFGPGTRLTVL.

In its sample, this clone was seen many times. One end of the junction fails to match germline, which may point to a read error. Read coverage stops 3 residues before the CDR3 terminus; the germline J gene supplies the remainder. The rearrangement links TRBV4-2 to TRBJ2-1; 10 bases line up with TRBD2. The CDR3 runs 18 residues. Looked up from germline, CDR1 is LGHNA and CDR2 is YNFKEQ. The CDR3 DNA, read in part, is TGCGCCAGCAGCCAAGAACTAGGACTAGCGGACTCCTACAATGAG. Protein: CASSQELGLADSYNE. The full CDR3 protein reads CASSQELGLADSYNEQFF.

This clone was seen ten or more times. The DNA read from the CDR3 is TGCGCCAGCAGCTTGGCCGGGACTAGCGGGGGAGATACG. Protein sequence: CASSLAGTSGGDT. The full CDR3 sequence reads CASSLAGTSGGDTQYF. V is TRBV5-1 and J is TRBJ2-3, with 14 bases matching TRBD2. Sequencing ends 3 residues short of the CDR3 end; the germline J gene provides the rest. CDR3 length equals 16 residues. The ends lost 0 bases at V and 5 bases at J; junction bases unmatched: 2. Looked up from germline, CDR1 is SGHRS and CDR2 is YFSETQ.

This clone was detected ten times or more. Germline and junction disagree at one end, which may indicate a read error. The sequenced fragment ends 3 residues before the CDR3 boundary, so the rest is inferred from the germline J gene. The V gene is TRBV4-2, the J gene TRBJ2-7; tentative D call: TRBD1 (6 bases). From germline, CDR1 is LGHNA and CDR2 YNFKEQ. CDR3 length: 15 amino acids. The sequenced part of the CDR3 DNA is TGCGCCAGCAGCCAAGAACAGGGTGCATCCTACGAG. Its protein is CASSQEQGASYE. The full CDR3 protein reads CASSQEQGASYEQYF.